A selection of T cell receptor beta chains follows, all from one sample in a study of cytomegalovirus exposure and HLA in healthy donors. Assay used: immunoSEQ multiplex PCR; TCRdb lists only in-frame clones, some missing. The table lists under 170,000 clones, around 60% of them singletons. The specimen was PBMCs. These receptors were obtained from a woman between 55 and 75 years old in good health and CMV-seropositive. CDR3s include the opening cysteine and the closing phenylalanine or tryptophan. D genes are given only for firm matches. Clone size is stated in some rows and not others, as once, few, many or a class when expanded.

J: TRBJ2-7; size: -; D: TRBD1; V: TRBV2; DNA: TGTGCCAGCAACCCAGGACAGGGGTTTTCCGAGCAGTACTTC; CDR3: CASNPGQGFSEQYF
J: TRBJ2-3; size: medium-sized; D: TRBD1; V: TRBV10-3; DNA: TGTGCCATCAGCCCACAGGGGAGCACAGATACGCAGTATTTT; CDR3: CAISPQGSTDTQYF
J: TRBJ2-5; size: -; D: -; V: TRBV7-7; DNA: TGTGCTGGCAGCTTCTTGGGGAGCCAACAAGAGACCCAGTACTTC; CDR3: CAGSFLGSQQETQYF
J: TRBJ2-1; size: -; D: TRBD2; V: TRBV27; DNA: TGTGCCAGCAGTTTATTACTAGCGGGAGACAATGAGCAGTTCTTC; CDR3: CASSLLLAGDNEQFF
J: TRBJ2-2; size: -; D: -; V: TRBV25-1; DNA: TGTGCCAGCAGTGAATGGGGGGACCGCACCGGGGAGCTGTTTTTT; CDR3: CASSEWGDRTGELFF
J: TRBJ2-3; size: once; D: TRBD2; V: TRBV7-2; DNA: TGTGCCAGCAGCGCTACTGTTGGGTTAGCGGGAGGAGATACGCAGTATTTT; CDR3: CASSATVGLAGGDTQYF
J: TRBJ2-5; size: -; D: TRBD2; V: TRBV28; DNA: TGTGCCAGCAGTTTTCCCGGGACTAGCAGAGAGACCCAGTACTTC; CDR3: CASSFPGTSRETQYF
J: TRBJ1-5; size: -; D: -; V: TRBV10-3; DNA: TGTGCCATCAGGGCTACTGATGCGGGCAATCAGCCCCAGCATTTT; CDR3: CAIRATDAGNQPQHF
J: TRBJ1-2; size: few; D: -; V: TRBV20-1; DNA: TGCAGTGCCAACAGAGATGGCTACACCTTC; CDR3: CSANRDGYTF
J: TRBJ1-4; size: -; D: TRBD1; V: TRBV11-2; DNA: TGTGCCAGCAGCCGGGACAGGGGGCATGAAAAACTGTTTTTT; CDR3: CASSRDRGHEKLFF
J: TRBJ2-7; size: -; D: -; V: TRBV6-5; DNA: TGTGCCAGCAGTTACTCGTTACAGAGATCCTACGAGCAGTACTTC; CDR3: CASSYSLQRSYEQYF
J: TRBJ1-2; size: few; D: -; V: TRBV7-2; DNA: TGTGCCAGCACCCCGGGCAGGGAAGGCTACACCTTC; CDR3: CASTPGREGYTF
J: TRBJ2-3; size: -; D: TRBD2; V: TRBV28; DNA: TGTGCCAGCACCACACTAGCGGGAGGAATCCATACGCAGTATTTT; CDR3: CASTTLAGGIHTQYF
J: TRBJ1-1; size: few; D: -; V: TRBV18; DNA: TGTGCCAGCTCACCACAATCGAGGGTCGAAGCTTTCTTT; CDR3: CASSPQSRVEAFF
J: TRBJ1-2; size: -; D: -; V: TRBV28; DNA: TGTGCCAGCAGCTACAGGGCGTATGGCTACACCTTC; CDR3: CASSYRAYGYTF
J: TRBJ2-3; size: -; D: TRBD2; V: TRBV7-2; DNA: TGTGCCAGCAGCCGAATAGCGGGATCGACAGATACGCAGTATTTT; CDR3: CASSRIAGSTDTQYF
J: TRBJ2-3; size: -; D: TRBD2; V: TRBV5-1; DNA: TGCGCCAGCAGCCCGGGACTAGCGGGGGGAAGCACAGATACGCAGTATTTT; CDR3: CASSPGLAGGSTDTQYF
J: TRBJ1-2; size: -; D: -; V: TRBV2; DNA: TGTGCCAGCAGTGACCGGGTTCTGGGCTATGGCTACACCTTC; CDR3: CASSDRVLGYGYTF
J: TRBJ1-2; size: few; D: -; V: TRBV27; DNA: TGTGTCGAGGTGGGTAGCCCTAACTATGGCTACACCTTC; CDR3: CVEVGSPNYGYTF
J: TRBJ2-2; size: -; D: -; V: TRBV28; DNA: TGTGCCAGCTCGGACAAGAACACCGGGGAGCTGTTTTTT; CDR3: CASSDKNTGELFF
J: TRBJ2-3; size: -; D: TRBD2; V: TRBV15; DNA: TGTGCCACCAAGGGACTAGCGGCCTCGACAGATACGCAGTATTTT; CDR3: CATKGLAASTDTQYF
J: TRBJ1-5; size: once; D: -; V: TRBV18; DNA: TGTGCCAGCTCACCCTCCCAGAGCAATCAGCCCCAGCATTTT; CDR3: CASSPSQSNQPQHF
J: TRBJ2-7; size: -; D: -; V: TRBV7-2; DNA: TGTGCCAGCAGCTTAGCGGGGGCGTGGGAGCAGTACTTC; CDR3: CASSLAGAWEQYF
J: TRBJ1-2; size: -; D: -; V: TRBV28; DNA: TGTGCCAGCAGTTTGGAGGGTCATTCGGTGGGCTACACCTTC; CDR3: CASSLEGHSVGYTF
J: TRBJ1-3; size: -; D: -; V: TRBV15; DNA: TGTGCCACCAGCAGAGAAGGCAGGTCTGGAAACACCATATATTTT; CDR3: CATSREGRSGNTIYF
J: TRBJ1-6; size: once; D: TRBD1; V: TRBV5-1; DNA: TGCGCCAGCAGCCCACACCTCGGGACAGGGAACAATTCACCCCTCCACTTT; CDR3: CASSPHLGTGNNSPLHF